A selection of T cell receptor beta chains follows, all from one sample in a study of blood T cell repertoires in COVID-19. TCRdb's table, derived via immunoSEQ multiplex PCR, lists solely in-frame clones and lacks some. Here the sample spans 310,000 or so clones, about 85% being singletons. Input material: PBMCs or T cells enriched from blood (not recorded which). The receptors shown here come from a woman aged 30 to 39 who had recovered from COVID-19. CDR3s include the opening cysteine and the closing phenylalanine or tryptophan. Fields, in order: clone size, J gene, V gene, D gene, CDR3 protein, CDR3 DNA. D genes are given only for firm matches. Size tells how often a clone was seen (once, few, many) or the class of an expanded clone, and some rows leave it out.

. | TRBJ2-1 | TRBV3-1/TRBV3-2 | TRBD1 | CASSQDLGQRYNEQFF | TGTGCCAGCAGCCAAGATCTGGGACAGCGCTACAATGAGCAGTTCTTC
. | TRBJ1-1 | TRBV7-2 | . | CASSLDSGGLGMAFF | TGTGCCAGCAGCCTAGATTCAGGAGGGTTAGGGATGGCTTTCTTT
. | TRBJ1-2 | TRBV15 | . | CATSREGQPNYGYTF | TGTGCCACCAGCAGGGAAGGACAGCCCAACTATGGCTACACCTTC
. | TRBJ1-6 | TRBV5-4 | . | CASSLGEYNSPLHF | TGTGCCAGCAGCTTGGGGGAGTATAATTCACCCCTCCACTTT
. | TRBJ1-2 | TRBV19 | . | CASTRSRGMWNYGYTF | TGTGCCAGTACCCGATCCCGAGGGATGTGGAACTATGGCTACACCTTC
. | TRBJ2-7 | TRBV4-1 | . | CASSQDLATYEQYF | TGCGCCAGCAGCCAAGATTTAGCTACCTACGAGCAGTACTTC
. | TRBJ1-5 | TRBV6-5 | . | CASRGPISNQPQHF | TGTGCCAGCAGGGGCCCGATTAGCAATCAGCCCCAGCATTTT
. | TRBJ1-3 | TRBV10-1 | . | CASSPVRSGNTIYF | TGCGCCAGCAGCCCCGTCCGCTCTGGAAACACCATATATTTT
. | TRBJ2-1 | TRBV11-2 | TRBD2 | CASSLERGGTYNEQFF | TGTGCCAGCAGCTTAGAGCGGGGGGGGACCTACAATGAGCAGTTCTTC
. | TRBJ1-2 | TRBV21-1 | . | CASSTLDCFNYGYTF | TGTGCCAGCAGCACCCTGGACTGCTTTAACTATGGCTACACCTTC
. | TRBJ2-2 | TRBV12-3/TRBV12-4 | . | CASSLNTGELFF | TGTGCCAGCAGCCTGAACACCGGGGAGCTGTTTTTT
. | TRBJ1-1 | TRBV6-4 | . | CASSDIGQNTEAFF | TGTGCCAGCAGCGACATCGGACAGAACACTGAAGCTTTCTTT
. | TRBJ2-7 | TRBV30 | . | CAWSGGYTYEQYF | TGTGCCTGGAGTGGAGGCTACACCTACGAGCAGTACTTC
. | TRBJ1-6 | TRBV30 | TRBD1 | CAWTQGVSYNSPLHF | TGTGCCTGGACCCAGGGGGTTTCCTATAATTCACCCCTCCACTTT
. | TRBJ2-7 | TRBV7-2 | . | CASSLEEGRISYEQYF | TGTGCCAGCAGCTTAGAGGAGGGGAGAATCTCCTACGAGCAGTACTTC
. | TRBJ2-7 | TRBV10-1 | TRBD1 | CASSESGQGAVQYF | TGCGCCAGCAGTGAATCGGGACAGGGGGCCGTGCAGTACTTC
few | TRBJ2-2 | TRBV3-1/TRBV3-2 | . | CASSQAGSGGTGELFF | TGTGCCAGCAGCCAAGCCGGGTCCGGTGGGACCGGGGAGCTGTTTTTT
. | TRBJ2-1 | TRBV6-5 | TRBD1 | CASSYSRRDRVGEQFF | TGTGCCAGCAGTTACTCGAGACGGGACAGGGTTGGTGAGCAGTTCTTC
. | TRBJ1-4 | TRBV5-1 | . | CASSLGRGDKLFF | TGCGCCAGCAGCTTGGGGAGGGGTGACAAACTGTTTTTT
. | TRBJ2-7 | TRBV19 | . | CASAGSSYEQYF | TGTGCCAGTGCCGGGAGCTCCTACGAGCAGTACTTC
. | TRBJ2-1 | TRBV3-1/TRBV3-2 | TRBD1 | CASSQQGGDEQFF | TGTGCCAGCAGCCAACAAGGGGGCGATGAGCAGTTCTTC
. | TRBJ1-2 | TRBV5-1 | . | CASSFQGRNYGYTF | TGCGCCAGCAGCTTCCAGGGGCGTAACTATGGCTACACCTTC
. | TRBJ1-5 | TRBV19 | . | CASSTQQGFQPQHF | TGTGCCAGTAGTACACAACAGGGTTTTCAGCCCCAGCATTTT
. | TRBJ1-4 | TRBV11-1 | . | CASSFGANEKLFF | TGTGCCAGCAGCTTCGGTGCTAATGAAAAACTGTTTTTT
. | TRBJ1-2 | TRBV5-1 | . | CASTPFAGEGGYTF | TGCGCCAGCACTCCGTTCGCGGGGGAGGGTGGCTACACCTTC
. | TRBJ2-5 | TRBV19 | . | CASSPPPFRGETQYF | TGTGCCAGTAGTCCCCCCCCCTTCCGAGGGGAGACCCAGTACTTC
. | TRBJ1-2 | TRBV6-5 | TRBD1 | CASSRQGASYGYTF | TGTGCCAGCAGTCGACAGGGGGCGAGTTATGGCTACACCTTC
. | TRBJ1-2 | TRBV14 | TRBD1 | CASNPTGGTNYGYTF | TGTGCCAGCAACCCGACAGGGGGGACTAACTATGGCTACACCTTC
. | TRBJ1-5 | TRBV5-6 | . | CASSLAGGGTQHF | TGTGCCAGCAGCTTGGCCGGGGGGGGGACCCAGCATTTT
. | TRBJ1-2 | TRBV4-1 | . | CASSPQDSGGYTF | TGCGCCAGCAGCCCCCAGGACAGTGGGGGCTACACCTTC
. | TRBJ1-1 | TRBV6-5 | . | CASSYSGSPNTEAFF | TGTGCCAGCAGTTATAGTGGTAGTCCGAACACTGAAGCTTTCTTT
. | TRBJ1-1 | TRBV5-5 | . | CASSLDNRGEAFF | TGTGCCAGCAGCTTGGACAACCGAGGTGAAGCTTTCTTT
. | TRBJ1-2 | TRBV30 | TRBD1 | CAWTPRTGSYGYTF | TGTGCCTGGACCCCCCGGACAGGTAGCTATGGCTACACCTTC
. | TRBJ1-2 | TRBV18 | . | CASSESTNYGYTF | TGTGCCAGCTCCGAGAGTACTAACTATGGCTACACCTTC
. | TRBJ1-1 | TRBV6-1 | . | CASSEALRTTGEAFF | TGTGCCAGCAGTGAAGCGCTTCGGACAACGGGTGAAGCTTTCTTT
. | TRBJ1-1 | TRBV6-5 | . | CASSHLTTGAEAFF | TGTGCCAGCAGTCACCTCACGACCGGGGCTGAAGCTTTCTTT
. | TRBJ1-2 | TRBV19 | . | CASSMGTSNYGYTF | TGTGCCAGTAGTATGGGCACTTCTAACTATGGCTACACCTTC
. | TRBJ1-2 | TRBV11-2 | . | CASSPAGGAYGYTF | TGTGCCAGCAGCCCTGCGGGGGGCGCCTATGGCTACACCTTC
. | TRBJ1-1 | TRBV2 | TRBD1 | CASRRQGAPDTEAFF | TGTGCCAGCAGGCGACAGGGGGCACCGGATACTGAAGCTTTCTTT
few | TRBJ2-1 | TRBV3-1/TRBV3-2 | TRBD1 | CASSQGRGLNEQFF | TGTGCCAGCAGCCAAGGTAGGGGGCTGAATGAGCAGTTCTTC
. | TRBJ1-2 | TRBV10-1 | . | CASSESGVRGYTF | TGCGCCAGCAGTGAGTCCGGGGTGCGGGGCTACACCTTC
. | TRBJ1-3 | TRBV10-3 | . | CAIKTVSGNTIYF | TGTGCCATCAAGACAGTCTCTGGAAACACCATATATTTT
. | TRBJ1-3 | TRBV5-4 | . | CASSTSQGSGNTIYF | TGTGCCAGCAGCACCTCACAGGGCTCTGGAAACACCATATATTTT
. | TRBJ1-1 | TRBV4-3 | . | CASSHVQGARRTEAFF | TGCGCCAGCAGCCATGTACAGGGCGCTCGAAGGACTGAAGCTTTCTTT